The sequence of this T cell receptor (beta chain) was determined in a study of cytomegalovirus exposure and HLA in healthy donors. At the level of the study: The use of the same platform for the 100 to 150 validation repertoires and the approximately 690 first-cohort repertoires was reported by a later analysis.

The donors formed part of the approximately 130-subject validation cohort, distinct from the roughly 700-subject first cohort. Study-level findings and limits: In vitro data verified three CMV-associated chains as specific for CMV antigens.

Comment on this clone: Its antigen is not known.

Germline loops: CDR1 LGHNA, CDR2 YSLEER. This CDR3 contains 16 residues. The germline V and J ends were trimmed by 1 base and 5 bases, with 15 bases remaining between them. Libraries were prepared by immunoSEQ multiplex PCR; TCRdb keeps only in-frame clonotypes and omits some of them. The repertoire holds roughly 120,000 clones, with 89% as singletons. The specimen sequenced was PBMCs. This sequence joins TRBV4-3 and TRBJ1-5; the D is unclear. The clonotype was recovered from a young woman in good health and CMV-seronegative. CDR3 DNA: TGCGCCAGCAGCCAAGCCCACGGGTCCCGACATCAGCCCCAGCATTTT. It is translated as CASSQAHGSRHQPQHF.